These T cell receptor beta chains were read from a single sample in a study of shared clonotypes between healthy human individuals. Clones were sequenced by immunoSEQ multiplex PCR, and TCRdb holds only the in-frame ones, with some missing. The sample contains approximately 1.9 million clones, about 93% of which appear only once. Sequencing used naive CD8+ T cells from PBMCs. All receptors derive from a young man in good health. Some clones in this sample may be carry-over from other donors' samples. Both conserved end residues are part of each CDR3. D genes are given only for firm matches. Only some rows state a clone size, as once, few, many or a class for expanded clones.

v_call	j_call	clone_size	d_call	cdr3_aa	cdr3_nt
TRBV27	TRBJ1-1	.	.	CASSWREATEAFF	TGTGCCAGCAGTTGGCGGGAGGCAACTGAAGCTTTCTTT
TRBV9	TRBJ2-5	.	TRBD2	CASSSPIAGGGFETQYF	TGTGCCAGCAGCTCCCCGATAGCGGGAGGAGGGTTCGAGACCCAGTACTTC
TRBV10-3	TRBJ2-7	.	.	CAISARTYSYEQYF	TGTGCCATCAGTGCGCGGACATATTCCTACGAGCAGTACTTC
TRBV29-1	TRBJ2-3	.	.	CSAKLDTQYF	TGCAGTGCGAAACTAGATACGCAGTATTTT
TRBV7-9	TRBJ2-5	.	.	CASSLPPPETQYF	TGTGCCAGCAGCTTGCCGCCTCCAGAGACCCAGTACTTC
TRBV6-1	TRBJ1-5	once	TRBD1	CASSEAPQGAMGNQPQHF	TGTGCCAGCAGTGAAGCGCCCCAGGGGGCGATGGGCAATCAGCCCCAGCATTTT
TRBV19	TRBJ2-7	.	.	CASSIRSGTGDSYEQYF	TGTGCCAGTAGTATACGGAGCGGGACAGGAGATTCCTACGAGCAGTACTTC
TRBV4-1	TRBJ2-6	.	.	CASSQVWDPGANVLTF	TGCGCCAGCAGCCAAGTGTGGGACCCCGGGGCCAACGTCCTGACTTTC
TRBV9	TRBJ2-7	.	.	CASSTGPGLLYEQYF	TGTGCCAGCAGCACAGGCCCCGGACTTTTATACGAGCAGTACTTC
TRBV30	TRBJ1-4	.	TRBD1	CAWSPGQGDFTLVSNEKLFF	TGTGCCTGGAGCCCGGGACAGGGGGATTTTACCTTAGTTTCTAATGAAAAACTGTTTTTT
TRBV4-3	TRBJ2-7	.	.	CASSQGGGHYEQYF	TGCGCCAGCAGCCAAGGCGGGGGACATTACGAGCAGTACTTC